The T cell receptor beta chain under discussion was sequenced for a study of cytomegalovirus exposure and HLA in healthy donors. This clone showed up just a few times. Its specificity is not known. General study points: Accurate predictions that matched the HLA-A and HLA-B alleles of most subjects were reportedly made from TCR beta sequences. One variant, a missense change in DCLRE1C, was linked in a later analysis to TCR beta V- and J-gene trimming. It was only CMV serostatus that was available as immune exposure information.

Primers included in the PCR were 60 Vbeta and 13 Jbeta primers. Sequenced by immunoSEQ multiplex PCR; TCRdb stores in-frame clones only, minus some. The data contain about 43,000 clones, 60% to 85% of them singletons. This CDR3 has 13 amino acids. V lost 1 base to trimming and J lost 2 bases, with 4 bases between them. This TCR was recovered from a man aged 25-45 years in good health and CMV-seronegative. This chain uses TRBV23-1 with TRBJ2-3; D not resolved. TRBV23-1 is an ORF, and what it does is uncertain. Sequencing input: PBMCs. CDR3 loop: CASSQYFTDTQYF. The CDR3 nucleotides are TGCGCCAGCAGTCAATACTTCACAGATACGCAGTATTTT.